This T cell receptor beta chain was identified in a study of blood T cells in healthy people across ages. A sample-barcoded 5' primer and a J-beta primer mix were used in a second PCR of about 6 to 12 cycles. TCRdb recomputed calls from the 5' RACE reads with MiXCR, one row per CDR3 protein. Among hundreds of thousands of distinct CDR3 sequences listed, roughly 21% were seen once. To note about this clonotype: This may come from a read error, since a much larger clone is one base off.

The ends lost 3 bases at V and 2 bases at J; junction bases unmatched: 1. This CDR3 contains 14 residues. Germline loops: CDR1 SGHRS, CDR2 YFSETQ. The genes are TRBV5-1 and TRBJ2-3, with TRBD1 matching over 9 bases. The origin of this receptor is a man in his 70s in good health. Sequencing was done on a sample of blood. This chain's CDR3 is CASSWTGATDTQYF. DNA of the CDR3: TGCGCCAGCAGCTGGACAGGGGCCACAGATACGCAGTATTTT.